This T cell receptor beta chain was documented in a study of T cell responses to AZD1222 COVID-19 vaccine. TCRdb's copy holds only in-frame clones and misses some; the assay was immunoSEQ multiplex PCR. This sample carries 100,000 to 150,000 clones, 90% of them seen once, and the ten largest clones take 6.9%. Germline CDR1 is SGHRS and CDR2 is YFSETQ. The junction had 1 base not matched to a gene; V was cut back by 3 bases and J by 1 base. CDR3 length: 13 amino acids. The TCR originated in an adult in good health. The sequences come from peripheral blood, collected on day 0 of AZD1222 vaccination. The chain couples TRBV5-1 to TRBJ2-7, with TRBD1 matching 7 bases. DNA of the CDR3: TGCGCCAGCAGCTGGGGACAGTCCTACGAGCAGTACTTC. Its translation: CASSWGQSYEQYF.